This TCR beta chain was documented in a study of blood T cell repertoires in COVID-19. J gave up 0 bases and V 6 bases, and 8 bases lay outside the gene matches. Germline V gene lookup returns CDR1 SGHRS and CDR2 YFSETQ. This CDR3 region has 17 residues. Authors' data handling: Reference gene primers were amplified, and this amplification served to estimate nucleated cell counts. Assay used: immunoSEQ multiplex PCR; TCRdb lists only in-frame clones, some missing. V, J and clone size derive from that table, while D and trimming were established from the DNA sequence. In the table there are fewer than 250,000 clones, around 83% of which are singletons.

What was sequenced was peripheral blood. J is TRBJ2-2 and V is TRBV5-1; 10 bases match TRBD2. This clonotype originated in a woman aged 45-59 years with acute or convalescent COVID-19. CDR3 loop: CASKRASGSANTGELFF. The DNA for the CDR3 is TGCGCCAGCAAGAGAGCTAGCGGGAGCGCGAACACCGGGGAGCTGTTTTTT.